Presented here are 19 T cell receptor beta chains from one specimen sequenced in a study of blood T cell repertoires in COVID-19. Profiled with immunoSEQ multiplex PCR; TCRdb holds only in-frame clones, not every one. The profile covers tens of thousands of clones, with more than 75% appearing a single time and approximately 12% taken by the ten largest. Sequences were obtained from peripheral blood. Receptors were obtained from a human donor in a cohort sampled during active COVID-19.

The chain carries TRBV10-2 and TRBJ2-7, with a possible D match to TRBD1 (6 bases). Germline loops: CDR1 WSHSY, CDR2 SAAADI. V was clipped by 2 bases and J by 3 bases, with 8 bases between them. This CDR3 is 13 amino acids long. As DNA, the CDR3 is TGCGCCAGCAGTGAGCAACAGGGCTACGAGCAGTACTTC. Residues: CASSEQQGYEQYF.

The rearrangement links TRBV2 to TRBJ2-7; D is unresolved. V lost 1 base, J lost 6 bases, and 19 bases lay in between. Germline V gene data show CDR1 as SNHLY and CDR2 as FYNNEI. The CDR3 extends over 16 amino acids. The DNA of the CDR3 is TGTGCCAGCAGTGAAGATCTCCGGGTCATCCGCGGCGAGCAGTACTTC. Protein product: CASSEDLRVIRGEQYF.

This clone is a singleton in its sample. The CDR3 sequence: CASSYGPGGEQYF. In DNA, the CDR3 is TGTGCCAGCAGCTATGGACCCGGAGGCGAGCAGTACTTC. This chain joins TRBV5-6 and TRBJ2-7; a weak D match, TRBD2 (5 bases). Germline V gene data show CDR1 as SGHDT and CDR2 as YYEEEE. This CDR3 region has 13 residues. V gave up 3 bases and J gave up 6 bases, with 13 bases separating them.

The V call is TRBV28, the J call TRBJ2-1; 12 bases match TRBD2. Germline CDR1 is MDHEN and CDR2 is SYDVKM. The CDR3 is made up of 15 amino acids. Trimming at V came to 6 bases and at J to 10 bases, leaving 10 bases not matched to a gene. In DNA, the CDR3 is TGTGCCAGCAGCTTTGCTAGCGGGGGGGCGAGGGAGCAGTTCTTC. As protein: CASSFASGGAREQFF. Variable domain in full (rest from reference TRBV28 and TRBJ2-1): DVKVTQSSRYLVKRTGEKVFLECVQDMDHENMFWYRQDPGLGLRLIYFSYDVKMKEKGDIPEGYSVSREKKERFSLILESASTNQTSMYLCASSFASGGAREQFFGPGTRLTVL.

This chain links TRBV7-9 with TRBJ2-1, with 7 bases that match TRBD1. V lost 5 bases, J lost 9 bases, and 13 bases stayed unmatched. Germline V gene sequence: CDR1 SEHNR, CDR2 FQNEAQ (reference sequence). The CDR3 runs 15 residues. CDR3 in amino acids: CASSPTSGTAREQFF. CDR3 DNA sequence: TGTGCCAGCAGCCCAACCTCCGGGACAGCCCGTGAGCAGTTCTTC.

This clone was counted many times. As DNA, the CDR3 is TGTGCCAGCAGCTCCTACAATCAGCCCCAGCATTTT. Its translation is CASSSYNQPQHF. V usage is TRBV7-9 and J usage is TRBJ1-5; D unclear. CDR3 length: 12 amino acids. Trimming took 4 bases from V and 3 from J, leaving 4 bases between them. Germline lookup yields CDR1 SEHNR and CDR2 FQNEAQ (reference sequence). Variable domain in full (rest from reference TRBV7-9 and TRBJ1-5): DTGVSQNPRHKITKRGQNVTFRCDPISEHNRLYWYRQTLGQGPEFLTYFQNEAQLEKSRLLSDRFSAERPKGSFSTLEIQRTEQGDSAMYLCASSSYNQPQHFGDGTRLSIL.

CDR3 sequence reads: CASSAPGVNTEAFF. CDR3 nucleotides: TGTGCCAGTAGTGCCCCCGGGGTAAACACTGAAGCTTTCTTT. The chain has TRBV19 and TRBJ1-1; D not certain. The germline CDR1 and CDR2 sequences are LNHDA and SQIVND (reference sequence). V lost 5 bases to trimming and J lost 2 bases, with 12 bases between them. The CDR3 sequence is 14 residues long.

This clone was detected once. The chain uses TRBV6-5 and TRBJ1-2; possibly TRBD1 for D (6 bases). Germline CDR1 is MNHEY and CDR2 is SVGAGI. The CDR3 loop spans 14 amino acids. V shed 0 bases and J shed 4 bases, with 9 bases lying between them. The chain's CDR3 is CASSYSAGVYGYTF. CDR3 DNA sequence: TGTGCCAGCAGTTACTCGGCAGGGGTCTATGGCTACACCTTC.

V gene TRBV28 combines with J gene TRBJ2-7, with TRBD1 as a possible D gene (5 bases). This CDR3 comprises 13 residues. The V and J ends lost 6 bases and 7 bases respectively, with 16 bases between them. Germline V CDR1 and CDR2: MDHEN, SYDVKM. In DNA form, the CDR3 reads TGTGCCAGCAGCTTTACGACAGTCCAGGAGCAGTACTTC. This translates into CASSFTTVQEQYF.

This clone was found a few times. The CDR3 reads CASSQEPRLPPKEKLFF. The DNA of the CDR3 is TGCGCCAGCAGCCAGGAACCCCGACTTCCTCCGAAAGAAAAACTGTTTTTT. V and J are TRBV4-1 and TRBJ1-4; D not certain. The V and J ends lost 3 bases and 8 bases respectively, with 22 bases between them. Germline CDR1 MGHRA, CDR2 YSYEKL. The CDR3 sequence is 17 residues long.

This clone was picked up one time. The rearrangement joins TRBV10-2 to TRBJ1-5, with TRBD1 matching 7 bases. After removal of 7 bases from V and 2 bases from J, the junction contained 5 bases not matched to a gene. Germline values: CDR1 WSHSY, CDR2 SAAADI. This CDR3 contains 14 residues. The CDR3 nucleotides are TGCGCCAGCAACAGGGGCGACGGCAATCAGCCCCAGCATTTT. Amino acid sequence: CASNRGDGNQPQHF.

The gene calls are TRBV9 and TRBJ1-6; 9 bases are shared with TRBD1. J was trimmed by 5 bases and V by 4 bases; bases with no gene match: 4. This CDR3 has 15 residues. In germline, CDR1 is SGDLS, CDR2 YYNGEE. CDR3 DNA: TGTGCCAGCAGCTCCGGGACAGGGAATAATTCACCCCTCCACTTT. Amino acid sequence: CASSSGTGNNSPLHF.

This clone was detected a few times. The J gene is TRBJ2-3, the V gene TRBV4-2; TRBD1 aligns across 10 bases. Trimming took 4 bases from V and 9 from J; bases not matched to a gene: 4. The CDR3 has 13 amino acids. Per the germline V gene, CDR1 is LGHNA and CDR2 is YNFKEQ. In nucleotides, the CDR3 is TGTGCCAGCAGCCGGCCGGGACAGGGGACGCAGTATTTT. It encodes CASSRPGQGTQYF.

A few counts support this clone. V and J are TRBV19 and TRBJ1-5; 8 nucleotides line up with TRBD1. V was pared by 0 bases and J by 3 bases, with 4 bases of the junction left unmatched. CDR3 size: 16 residues. The germline V gene has CDR1 LNHDA and CDR2 SQIVND (reference sequence). The DNA of the CDR3 is TGTGCCAGTAGTATAGATCCGGACAGGGTCAATCAGCCCCAGCATTTT. Amino acid sequence: CASSIDPDRVNQPQHF. Filled out from reference TRBV19 and TRBJ1-5, the complete variable domain reads DGGITQSPKYLFRKEGQNVTLSCEQNLNHDAMYWYRQDPGQGLRLIYYSQIVNDFQKGDIAEGYSVSREKKESFPLTVTSAQKNPTAFYLCASSIDPDRVNQPQHFGDGTRLSIL.

J is TRBJ2-7 and V is TRBV6-5; D is uncertain. V dropped 2 bases and J dropped 4 bases, with 9 bases sitting between them. The CDR3 is made up of 13 amino acids. Per germline, CDR1 MNHEY and CDR2 SVGAGI. The CDR3 here is CASSYRYSYEQYF. As DNA, the CDR3 is TGTGCCAGCAGTTACAGGTACAGTTACGAGCAGTACTTC.

CDR3 region: CASSLATRLITGELFF. The CDR3 nucleotides are TGTGCCAGCAGCTTGGCTACTAGGTTAATCACCGGGGAGCTGTTTTTT. The rearrangement links TRBV5-6 to TRBJ2-2, with D tentatively TRBD2 (5 bases). The CDR3 has 16 residues. V lost 0 bases and J 4 bases, leaving 13 bases between the germline ends. The germline CDR1 and CDR2 sequences are SGHDT and YYEEEE.

The chain joins TRBV5-1 to TRBJ2-5; 8 bases are a match to TRBD1. The CDR3 runs 16 residues. J gave up 6 bases and V 4 bases, and 14 bases lay outside the gene matches. Germline lookup yields CDR1 SGHRS and CDR2 YFSETQ. The CDR3 bases are TGCGCCAGCAGCCGGGACGGGACAGGAACTCCGCAGACCCAGTACTTC. Its protein is CASSRDGTGTPQTQYF.

The rearrangement links TRBV11-1 to TRBJ2-6; no clear D. This CDR3 has 15 amino acids. Trimming took off 5 bases at V and 0 bases at J, with 8 bases between the two ends. Germline V gene sequence: CDR1 SGHAT, CDR2 FQDESV (reference sequence). CDR3: CASSTDNSGANVLTF. The CDR3 coding sequence is TGTGCCAGCAGCACCGACAACTCTGGGGCCAACGTCCTGACTTTC.

The CDR3 region has the DNA TGTGCCTGGAGATCCGACAGGTCTGAAAAACTGTTTTTT. It yields the protein CAWRSDRSEKLFF. V usage is TRBV30 and J usage is TRBJ1-4; a weak D match, TRBD1 (6 bases). The V and J ends lost 3 bases and 7 bases respectively, with 12 bases between them. The CDR3 has 13 residues. Germline V CDR1 and CDR2: GTSNPN, SVGIG (reference sequence).